These 23 T cell receptor beta chains were sequenced from one sample in a study of preoperative IRX-2 immunotherapy in early breast cancer. The table came from immunoSEQ multiplex PCR; TCRdb's copy has only in-frame clones and leaves some out. The sample has 10,000 to 15,000 clones; roughly 90% are singletons. The treatment denotes: preoperative locoregional IRX-2 cytokine immunotherapy. Sample collection was performed from a patient treated with IRX-2 immunotherapy. The receptors were sampled from a human donor with breast cancer.

The chain couples TRBV29-1 to TRBJ1-1; D remains unclear. This CDR3 comprises 14 residues. Germline V CDR1 and CDR2: SQVTM, ANQGSEA. V gave up 4 bases and J gave up 1 base, with 13 bases separating them. CDR3 loop: CSVGRASSNTEAFF. Written as DNA, the CDR3 is TGCAGCGTTGGGAGGGCCAGTTCGAACACTGAAGCTTTCTTT. The entire variable domain, with the rest obtained from reference TRBV29-1 and TRBJ1-1, is as follows: SAVISQKPSRDICQRGTSLTIQCQVDSQVTMMFWYRQQPGQSLTLIATANQGSEATYESGFVIDKFPISRPNLTFSTLTVSNMSPEDSSIYLCSVGRASSNTEAFFGQGTRLTVV.

The chain joins TRBV18 to TRBJ1-2, with TRBD1 identical over 9 bases. V was clipped by 2 bases and J by 6 bases; unmatched bases: 7. The germline gives CDR1 KGHSH, CDR2 LQKENI. This CDR3 has 15 amino acids. CDR3 region: CASSPSGQGMDGYTF. CDR3 nucleotide sequence: TGTGCCAGCTCACCATCGGGACAGGGAATGGATGGCTACACCTTC.

The CDR3 is CASSDRGVTDTQYF. In DNA form, the CDR3 reads TGTGCCAGTAGTGACCGGGGAGTCACAGATACGCAGTATTTT. The V gene is TRBV19, the J gene TRBJ2-3; a weak D match, TRBD2 (5 bases). CDR3 length equals 14 residues. V lost 5 bases, J lost 2 bases, and 11 bases lay in between. Germline V gene sequence: CDR1 LNHDA, CDR2 SQIVND (reference sequence).

The chain carries TRBV28 and TRBJ1-2; D remains ambiguous. V gave up 7 bases and J gave up 8 bases, with 11 bases separating them. The germline V gene has CDR1 MDHEN and CDR2 SYDVKM. This CDR3 region has 11 residues. The CDR3 nucleotides read TGTGCCAGCATGAAGGGCTGGGGCTACACCTTC. Translating it yields CASMKGWGYTF.

The chain links TRBV28 to TRBJ1-3; the D gene is possibly TRBD1 (5 bases). This CDR3 spans 14 amino acids. Germline-derived CDR1 and CDR2 are MDHEN and SYDVKM. Trimming pared 5 bases from V and 0 bases from J, leaving 8 bases between. The DNA of the CDR3 is TGTGCCAGCAGTGCGACAGTCTCTGGAAACACCATATATTTT. Encoded protein: CASSATVSGNTIYF.

The chain couples TRBV7-9 to TRBJ1-2, with a tentative D call TRBD1 (6 bases). Germline CDR1 and CDR2: SEHNR and FQNEAQ (reference sequence). This CDR3 has 14 residues. V lost 2 bases and J lost 6, with 13 bases in between. As DNA, the CDR3 is TGTGCCAGCAGCTTAAACAGGGAAGGGGATGGCTACACCTTC. This gives the protein CASSLNREGDGYTF. Drawing the rest from reference TRBV7-9 and TRBJ1-2, the complete variable domain is DTGVSQNPRHKITKRGQNVTFRCDPISEHNRLYWYRQTLGQGPEFLTYFQNEAQLEKSRLLSDRFSAERPKGSFSTLEIQRTEQGDSAMYLCASSLNREGDGYTFGSGTRLTVV.

This chain links TRBV5-6 with TRBJ1-5, with a possible D match to TRBD1 (5 bases). This CDR3 region has 17 residues. The V gene lost 1 base and the J gene lost 0 bases, with 14 bases spanning the gap. From germline, CDR1 is SGHDT and CDR2 YYEEEE. The CDR3 spells CASSLNQGGYSNQPQHF. The CDR3 coding sequence is TGTGCCAGCAGCTTGAACCAGGGTGGGTATAGCAATCAGCCCCAGCATTTT.

The chain couples TRBV12-5 to TRBJ1-5; no firm D call. CDR1 and CDR2 (germline): LGHNT, FRNRAP. The CDR3 is made up of 13 amino acids. V was clipped by 0 bases and J by 9 bases, with 9 bases between them. CDR3 sequence (DNA): TGTGCTAGTGGTTTGGTAAATGGGAGGCCCCAGCATTTT. It is translated as CASGLVNGRPQHF.

The chain is built from TRBV5-1 and TRBJ1-4, with 9 nucleotides matching TRBD1. V lost 3 bases, J lost 7 bases, and 7 bases stayed unmatched. The CDR3 is 15 residues long. Germline V CDR1 and CDR2: SGHRS, YFSETQ. CDR3: CASSSTGGAGEKLFF. The CDR3 DNA reads as TGCGCCAGCAGCTCCACAGGGGGCGCGGGTGAAAAACTGTTTTTT.

V usage is TRBV19 and J usage is TRBJ1-5; a possible D gene is TRBD1 (6 bases). The CDR3 has 15 amino acids. The V gene's germline CDR1 is LNHDA and CDR2 SQIVND (reference sequence). Trimming left V 8 bases short and J 1 base short, with 15 bases between. The CDR3 nucleotides are TGTGCCAGTGGAAGGGGGTATGGAAGCAATCAGCCCCAGCATTTT. Its translation: CASGRGYGSNQPQHF.

V is TRBV15 and J is TRBJ2-2; perhaps TRBD1 as D (5 bases). V gave up 1 base and J gave up 1 base, with 7 bases separating them. Per germline, CDR1 LNHNV and CDR2 YYDKDF (reference sequence). This CDR3 is built from 15 residues. This CDR3 is CATSRGQRNTGELFF. CDR3 in DNA: TGTGCCACCAGCAGAGGACAGAGGAACACCGGGGAGCTGTTTTTT.

The rearrangement uses TRBV27 and TRBJ2-7; TRBD1 or TRBD2 may be the D gene (5 bases each). V lost 6 bases to trimming and J lost 7 bases, with 19 bases between them. The CDR3 has 14 amino acids. The germline CDR1 and CDR2 sequences are MNHEY and SMNVEV (reference sequence). The CDR3 is CASRPKTDRGEQYF. The CDR3 bases are TGTGCCAGCAGACCAAAGACAGACCGGGGAGAGCAGTACTTC.

The chain joins TRBV14 to TRBJ2-7; a weak D match, TRBD2 (6 bases). Germline CDR1 and CDR2: SGHDN and FVKESK. This CDR3 has 13 residues. V shed 4 bases and J shed 4 bases, with 11 bases lying between them. The CDR3: CASSPIRGYEQYF. CDR3 DNA: TGTGCCAGCAGCCCCATTCGGGGGTACGAGCAGTACTTC.

The CDR3: CASRERAGHQPQHF. The CDR3, as DNA: TGTGCCAGCAGGGAGAGAGCGGGACACCAGCCCCAGCATTTT. This chain links TRBV6-6 with TRBJ1-5; perhaps TRBD1 as D (6 bases). The germline CDR1 and CDR2 sequences are MNHNY and SVGAGI (reference sequence). This CDR3 has 14 residues. V was shortened by 6 bases and J by 7 bases, with 16 bases between the two germline ends.

V and J are TRBV5-1 and TRBJ2-3; 7 bases map to TRBD1. The length of the CDR3 is 14 residues. Trimming at V came to 5 bases and at J to 6 bases, leaving 9 bases not matched to a gene. Germline CDR1 SGHRS, CDR2 YFSETQ. CDR3 region: CASRSGGVFDTQYF. CDR3 nucleotide sequence: TGCGCCAGCAGATCAGGGGGTGTATTCGATACGCAGTATTTT.

The chain combines TRBV5-1 with TRBJ2-3, with no clear D. Per germline, CDR1 SGHRS and CDR2 YFSETQ. Deletions cut 3 bases from V and 5 bases from J, with 10 bases between. The CDR3 runs 13 residues. CDR3 in DNA: TGCGCCAGCAGCTCGGGCGAGCGAGATACGCAGTATTTT. Translation: CASSSGERDTQYF.

This clone was counted a single time. The chain uses TRBV6-5 and TRBJ1-1, with no clear D. The V gene's germline CDR1 is MNHEY and CDR2 SVGAGI. V gave up 4 bases and J gave up 3 bases, with 12 bases separating them. The CDR3 has 14 amino acids. The CDR3 bases are TGTGCCAGCAGTTTCCTACAGAAATACACTGAAGCTTTCTTT. This codes for CASSFLQKYTEAFF.

The chain has TRBV18 and TRBJ2-1; D gene ambiguous. Germline V gene sequence: CDR1 KGHSH, CDR2 LQKENI. This CDR3 has 18 residues. Trimming took 1 base from V and 2 from J, leaving 18 bases between them. CDR3 loop: CASSPRAPVSYAYNEQFF. The DNA of the CDR3 is TGTGCCAGCTCACCACGGGCCCCCGTATCTTATGCCTACAATGAGCAGTTCTTC.

The CDR3 nucleotides read TGTGCCAGCACCACGAGCGGGGGAGACACCGGGGAGCTGTTTTTT. It codes for CASTTSGGDTGELFF. The chain has TRBV2 and TRBJ2-2; 8 nucleotides agree with TRBD2. V was pared by 7 bases and J by 3 bases, with 7 bases of the junction left unmatched. The germline V gene has CDR1 SNHLY and CDR2 FYNNEI. CDR3 length: 15 amino acids. The variable domain in full, with the rest retrieved from reference TRBV2 and TRBJ2-2, is EPEVTQTPSHQVTQMGQEVILRCVPISNHLYFYWYRQILGQKVEFLVSFYNNEISEKSEIFDDQFSVERPDGSNFTLKIRSTKLEDSAMYFCASTTSGGDTGELFFGEGSRLTVL.

The chain has TRBV11-3 and TRBJ2-3; 11 bases agree with TRBD1. CDR3 length: 15 residues. V was pared by 4 bases and J by 5 bases, with 5 bases of the junction left unmatched. Germline CDR1 reads SGHNT; CDR2 reads YENEEA. In nucleotides, the CDR3 is TGTGCCAGCAGCTCGGGACAGGGGGTAAGAGATACGCAGTATTTT. Translation gives CASSSGQGVRDTQYF.

In DNA form, the CDR3 reads TGTGCCAGCAGTGAAGCGGCCACTCAGCTGTTTTTT. The encoded protein is CASSEAATQLFF. The chain links TRBV2 to TRBJ1-4, with D unclear. The CDR3 covers 12 residues. Germline values: CDR1 SNHLY, CDR2 FYNNEI. The V end lost 0 bases, the J end lost 14 bases, and 10 bases lay between the germline ends. Full variable domain (remainder filled in from reference TRBV2 and TRBJ1-4): EPEVTQTPSHQVTQMGQEVILRCVPISNHLYFYWYRQILGQKVEFLVSFYNNEISEKSEIFDDQFSVERPDGSNFTLKIRSTKLEDSAMYFCASSEAATQLFFGSGTQLSVL.

The chain links TRBV7-9 to TRBJ1-3; the D is unclear. Germline V gene data show CDR1 as SEHNR and CDR2 as FQNEAQ (reference sequence). The length of the CDR3 is 14 residues. Trimming shortened V by 5 bases and J by 1 base, and 9 bases separated the two germline ends. CDR3 region: CASSRQSSGNTIYF. CDR3 nucleotide sequence: TGTGCCAGCAGCCGGCAGTCGTCTGGAAACACCATATATTTT. Variable domain in full (rest from reference TRBV7-9 and TRBJ1-3): DTGVSQNPRHKITKRGQNVTFRCDPISEHNRLYWYRQTLGQGPEFLTYFQNEAQLEKSRLLSDRFSAERPKGSFSTLEIQRTEQGDSAMYLCASSRQSSGNTIYFGEGSWLTVV.

This clone is labeled as medium-sized. The CDR3 sequence is CASSQDRSRGASTDTQYF. DNA for the CDR3: TGCGCCAGCAGCCAAGATAGGAGTAGGGGGGCCAGCACAGATACGCAGTATTTT. V is TRBV4-1 and J is TRBJ2-3; D may correspond to TRBD1 or TRBD2 (6 bases each). The CDR3 loop spans 18 amino acids. Looked up from germline, CDR1 is MGHRA and CDR2 is YSYEKL. Between the trimmed V and J ends, which lost 0 bases and 0 bases, there was a span of 16 bases.